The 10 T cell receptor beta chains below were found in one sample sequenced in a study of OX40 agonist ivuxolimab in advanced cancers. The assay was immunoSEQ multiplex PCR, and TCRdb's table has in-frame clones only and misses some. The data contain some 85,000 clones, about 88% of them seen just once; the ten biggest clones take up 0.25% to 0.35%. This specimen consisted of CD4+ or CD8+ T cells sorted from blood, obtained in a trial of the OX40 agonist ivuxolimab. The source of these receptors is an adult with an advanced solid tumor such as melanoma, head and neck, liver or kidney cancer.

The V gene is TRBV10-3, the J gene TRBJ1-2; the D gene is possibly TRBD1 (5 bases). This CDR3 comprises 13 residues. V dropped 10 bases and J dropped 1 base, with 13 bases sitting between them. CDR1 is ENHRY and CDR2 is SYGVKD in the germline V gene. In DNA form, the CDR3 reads TGTGCCAGCAAGTTACAGGATAACTATGGCTACACCTTC. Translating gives CASKLQDNYGYTF.

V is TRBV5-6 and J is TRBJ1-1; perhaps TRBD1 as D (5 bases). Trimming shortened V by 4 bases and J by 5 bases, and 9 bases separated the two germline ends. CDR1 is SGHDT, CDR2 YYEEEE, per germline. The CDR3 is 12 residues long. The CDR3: CASSPGVTEAFF. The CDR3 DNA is TGTGCCAGCAGCCCGGGGGTAACTGAAGCTTTCTTT.

CDR3 in DNA: TGCGCCAGCAGCCTCGGGGCAGGCTACGAGCAGTACTTC. This translates into CASSLGAGYEQYF. This chain joins TRBV5-1 and TRBJ2-7; TRBD1 or TRBD2 may be the D gene (5 bases each). The CDR3 has 13 residues. Trimming removed 4 bases at V and 3 bases at J, with 11 bases between. Germline loops: CDR1 SGHRS, CDR2 YFSETQ.

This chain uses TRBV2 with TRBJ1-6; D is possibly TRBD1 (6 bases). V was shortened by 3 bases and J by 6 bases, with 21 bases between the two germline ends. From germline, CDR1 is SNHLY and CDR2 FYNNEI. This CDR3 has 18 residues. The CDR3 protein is CASSDSRDKMLFNSPLHF. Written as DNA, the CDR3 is TGTGCCAGCAGTGATAGTAGGGACAAGATGCTGTTTAATTCACCCCTCCACTTT.

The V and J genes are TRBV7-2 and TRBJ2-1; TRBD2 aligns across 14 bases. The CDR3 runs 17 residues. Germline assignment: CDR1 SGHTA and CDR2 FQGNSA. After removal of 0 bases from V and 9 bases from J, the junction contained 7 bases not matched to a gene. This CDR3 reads CASSLAHATSGGGEQFF. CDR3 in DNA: TGTGCCAGCAGCTTAGCGCATGCGACTAGCGGGGGGGGTGAGCAGTTCTTC.

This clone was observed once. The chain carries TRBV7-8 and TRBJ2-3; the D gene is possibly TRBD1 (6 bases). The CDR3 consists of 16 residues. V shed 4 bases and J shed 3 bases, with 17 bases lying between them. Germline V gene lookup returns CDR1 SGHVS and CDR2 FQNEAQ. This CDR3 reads CASSSGTLGGTDTQYF. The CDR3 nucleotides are TGTGCCAGCAGCTCCGGGACACTAGGCGGGACAGATACGCAGTATTTT.

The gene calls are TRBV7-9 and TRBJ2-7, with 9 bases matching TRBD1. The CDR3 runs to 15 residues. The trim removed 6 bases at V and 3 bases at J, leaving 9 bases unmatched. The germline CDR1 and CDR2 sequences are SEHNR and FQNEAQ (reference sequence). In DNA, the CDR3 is TGTGCCAGCAGTTCCGGGACAGGGTTTTTCTACGAGCAGTACTTC. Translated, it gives CASSSGTGFFYEQYF.

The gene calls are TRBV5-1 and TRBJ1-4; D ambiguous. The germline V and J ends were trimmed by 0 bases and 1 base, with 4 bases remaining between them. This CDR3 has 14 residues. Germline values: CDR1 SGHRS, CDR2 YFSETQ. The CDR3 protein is CASSLGGTNEKLFF. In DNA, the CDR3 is TGCGCCAGCAGCTTGGGCGGAACTAATGAAAAACTGTTTTTT.

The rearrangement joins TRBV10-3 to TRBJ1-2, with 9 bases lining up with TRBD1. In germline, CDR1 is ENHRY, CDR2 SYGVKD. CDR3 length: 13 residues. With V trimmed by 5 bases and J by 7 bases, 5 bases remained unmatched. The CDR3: CAISPGQGFGYTF. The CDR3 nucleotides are TGTGCCATCAGTCCCGGACAGGGGTTTGGCTACACCTTC.

The CDR3 loop reads CASSRQGVAHNEQFF. The DNA for the CDR3 is TGTGCCAGCAGTCGACAGGGGGTGGCCCACAATGAGCAGTTCTTC. This sequence joins TRBV2 and TRBJ2-1; 9 bases line up with TRBD1. This CDR3 is 15 amino acids long. With 5 bases clipped from V and 5 bases from J, the junction kept 7 bases outside the gene matches. CDR1 is SNHLY and CDR2 is FYNNEI in the germline V gene.